The 23 T cell receptor beta chains below were found in one sample sequenced in a study of T-cell reconstitution after alpha-beta-depleted transplantation in children. Unique molecular identifiers tagged the TCRbeta library. A single record per CDR3 protein comes from TCRdb applying MiXCR to the PCR reads. Of about 110,000 distinct CDR3 sequences listed, 10% to 13% are singletons. Sequencing was performed on PBMCs, taken before TCRalphabeta/CD19-depleted stem cell transplant. The receptors were gathered from a boy aged 2 to 10 with acute lymphoblastic leukemia, due to receive a stem cell transplant.

This clonotype was counted a few times. This rearrangement joins TRBV20-1 to TRBJ2-7; TRBD2 agrees at 11 bases. Trimming took 1 base from V and 2 from J; bases not matched to a gene: 7. CDR1 and CDR2 (germline): DFQATT, SNEGSKA (reference sequence). The CDR3 spans 16 residues. DNA of the CDR3: TGCAGTGCTAGAGTTACTAGCGGGAGCGGGGCCTACGAGCAGTACTTC. Translation gives CSARVTSGSGAYEQYF.

Ten or more counts support this clonotype. The chain recombines TRBV12-3 or TRBV12-4 with TRBJ1-1; the match to TRBD1 covers 7 bases. V lost 3 bases to trimming and J lost 9 bases; unmatched junction nucleotides: 10. This CDR3 is built from 14 residues. The CDR3 nucleotides read TGTGCCAGCAGTTTGAGTAGGAAGGGGGCGAAAGCTTTCTTT. Translated: CASSLSRKGAKAFF.

The rearrangement joins TRBV27 to TRBJ2-5; 8 bases are a match to TRBD2. J was trimmed by 2 bases and V by 6 bases; bases with no gene match: 8. The CDR3 runs 15 residues. CDR1 MNHEY and CDR2 SMNVEV come from the germline V gene (reference sequence). DNA for the CDR3: TGTGCCAGCAGCCGTGGGACTAGTAAACAAGAGACCCAGTACTTC. It specifies CASSRGTSKQETQYF.

This clonotype has just a few counts. DNA of the CDR3: TGTGCCAGCAGTAATACGGGACGGAATGAAAAACTGTTTTTT. This codes for CASSNTGRNEKLFF. The chain combines TRBV6-1 with TRBJ1-4; a possible D gene is TRBD1 (5 bases). With 5 bases removed from V and 5 bases from J, the gap between germline ends came to 12 bases. This CDR3 is 14 amino acids long. The germline gives CDR1 MNHNS, CDR2 SASEGT.

This clonotype was observed a few times. The chain joins TRBV12-3 or TRBV12-4 to TRBJ2-7; D may correspond to TRBD1 or TRBD2 (5 bases each). The CDR3 runs to 19 residues. Between the trimmed V and J ends, which lost 2 bases and 3 bases, there was a span of 26 bases. The CDR3 sequence: CASSLSRSGPSSALYEQYF. CDR3 nucleotide sequence: TGTGCCAGCAGTTTAAGCCGCTCGGGGCCGAGTTCTGCGCTCTACGAGCAGTACTTC.

V is TRBV29-1 and J is TRBJ1-2; D is uncertain. Trimming pared 5 bases from V and 6 bases from J, leaving 16 bases between. CDR1 and CDR2 from the germline V gene are SQVTM and ANQGSEA. This CDR3 is 13 amino acids long. The CDR3 DNA is TGCAGCGTTACTTGGTGGAGGCAGGATGGCTACACCTTC. Its translation is CSVTWWRQDGYTF.

CDR3 in amino acids: CSAPGQGDTQYF. CDR3 nucleotides: TGCAGTGCTCCCGGGCAAGGAGATACGCAGTATTTT. The chain has TRBV20-1 and TRBJ2-3; unclear D gene. V dropped 5 bases and J dropped 5 bases, with 11 bases sitting between them. Germline V gene lookup returns CDR1 DFQATT and CDR2 SNEGSKA (reference sequence). The CDR3 runs to 12 residues.

This clonotype was seen only a few times. The CDR3 spells CASSWAGEKTQYF. In nucleotides, the CDR3 is TGTGCCAGCAGCTGGGCGGGAGAGAAGACCCAGTACTTC. The rearrangement joins TRBV5-4 to TRBJ2-5; 7 bases agree with TRBD2. The CDR3 loop spans 13 amino acids. J was trimmed by 6 bases and V by 3 bases; bases with no gene match: 5. Germline V gene sequence: CDR1 SGHNT, CDR2 YYREEE (reference sequence).

V gene TRBV20-1 combines with J gene TRBJ1-6, with TRBD1 matching 9 bases. V shed 5 bases and J 6 bases; nucleotides not matched to a gene: 8. CDR3 length: 15 amino acids. From germline, CDR1 is DFQATT and CDR2 SNEGSKA (reference sequence). CDR3 region: CSALQTGGSNSPLHF. CDR3 nucleotide sequence: TGCAGTGCTCTTCAAACAGGGGGCTCTAATTCACCCCTCCACTTT.

This clonotype showed up just once. The germline gene is not matched at one end of the junction; a read error may be the cause. The CDR3 coding sequence is TGTGCCAGCAGATTCACCGGGCCCCAAGCTCGCTTT. This translates into CASRFTGPQARF. The rearrangement joins TRBV2 to TRBJ1-6; D is unresolved. There are 12 residues in the CDR3. The V gene's germline CDR1 is SNHLY and CDR2 FYNNEI.

The CDR3 coding sequence is TGCGCCAGCAGCTCCTTATCGGGGGAAGAGACCCAGTACTTC. This encodes CASSSLSGEETQYF. The chain carries TRBV5-1 and TRBJ2-5; the D gene is possibly TRBD2 (6 bases). V was shortened by 3 bases and J by 3 bases, with 12 bases between the two germline ends. This CDR3 comprises 14 residues. Germline V CDR1 and CDR2: SGHRS, YFSETQ.

This clonotype was counted many times. The chain employs TRBV7-2 and TRBJ1-1; D might be TRBD1 (5 bases). Trimming removed 2 bases from V and 0 bases from J, with 16 bases in between. Germline CDR1 reads SGHTA; CDR2 reads FQGNSA. The CDR3 runs to 17 residues. The CDR3 DNA follows: TGTGCCAGCAGCTTATGGGTCGTGGGGGTCTTGAACACTGAAGCTTTCTTT. Protein: CASSLWVVGVLNTEAFF.

This clonotype was counted a few times. At one of its ends the junction is not consistent with the germline gene, which may arise from a read error. This chain uses TRBV3-1 with TRBJ2-2; the match to TRBD1 covers 7 bases. CDR1 is LGHDT and CDR2 is YNNKEL in the germline V gene (reference sequence). The length of the CDR3 is 17 residues. The CDR3 loop is CASSGYRDRAKTGELFF. CDR3 DNA sequence: TGTGCCAGCAGCGGATACCGGGACAGAGCGAAGACCGGGGAGCTGTTTTTT.

V usage is TRBV7-9 and J usage is TRBJ1-1; a weak D match, TRBD1 (5 bases). Per germline, CDR1 SEHNR and CDR2 FQNEAQ (reference sequence). This CDR3 has 13 amino acids. V was pared by 2 bases and J by 8 bases, with 12 bases between. CDR3 residues: CASSLLAGLEAFF. The CDR3 coding sequence is TGTGCCAGCAGCTTACTAGCAGGGCTAGAAGCTTTCTTT.

This clonotype was seen repeatedly, ten times or more. This chain links TRBV27 with TRBJ2-2; D unresolved. V was pared by 3 bases and J by 7 bases, with 12 bases between. This CDR3 is 14 amino acids long. Germline lookup yields CDR1 MNHEY and CDR2 SMNVEV (reference sequence). The CDR3 region has the DNA TGTGCCAGCAGTTTTTCGTTTCACAGCGGGGAGCTGTTTTTT. Its protein product is CASSFSFHSGELFF.

Ten or more counts support this clonotype. The chain is built from TRBV5-1 and TRBJ2-1; no definite D call. Germline lookup yields CDR1 SGHRS and CDR2 YFSETQ. V was clipped by 3 bases and J by 7 bases, with 14 bases between them. The CDR3 is 14 residues long. The CDR3 nucleotides are TGCGCCAGCAGCTCCTTTGCGGCCTCGAATGAGCAGTTCTTC. This translates into CASSSFAASNEQFF.

In DNA, the CDR3 is TGTGCCAGCAGCCAAGCTCAGAGGACTTCTAGCACAGATACGCAGTATTTT. This codes for CASSQAQRTSSTDTQYF. The rearrangement links TRBV3-1 to TRBJ2-3; D perhaps matches TRBD2 (5 bases). The CDR3 is made up of 17 amino acids. V lost 1 base and J lost 0, with 14 bases in between. CDR1 and CDR2 (germline): LGHDT, YNNKEL (reference sequence).

This clonotype was observed at least ten times. V is TRBV20-1 and J is TRBJ1-5, with 8 bases that match TRBD1. Per germline, CDR1 DFQATT and CDR2 SNEGSKA (reference sequence). The CDR3 has 14 amino acids. Trimming took 4 bases from V and 4 from J; bases not matched to a gene: 6. The CDR3 coding sequence is TGCAGTGCTATGCAGGGGGCGACGAATCAGCCCCAGCATTTT. It is translated as CSAMQGATNQPQHF.

The table lists this clonotype with a few counts. The genes are TRBV20-1 and TRBJ2-5; D is unclear. V was trimmed by 6 bases and J by 4 bases, leaving 12 bases between them. Germline V CDR1 and CDR2: DFQATT, SNEGSKA (reference sequence). This CDR3 region has 12 residues. The CDR3 loop is CSAEPRAETQYF. For the CDR3, the DNA is TGCAGTGCCGAGCCGAGAGCAGAGACCCAGTACTTC.

This clonotype was observed a handful of times. In DNA form, the CDR3 reads TGTGCCATCAGTGAGACAGGGAGAGGGGAGCAGTACTTC. The encoded protein is CAISETGRGEQYF. The rearrangement links TRBV10-3 to TRBJ2-7; D may be TRBD1 (6 bases). Germline V gene sequence: CDR1 ENHRY, CDR2 SYGVKD. V was shortened by 2 bases and J by 7 bases, with 12 bases between the two germline ends. The CDR3 has 13 amino acids.

A word on this clonotype: Being one base from a much bigger clone, this may be a read error. The CDR3 ends on some other residue instead of the conserved phenylalanine or tryptophan, so this is likely a read error. V is TRBV7-6 and J is TRBJ2-5, with 7 bases matching TRBD1. Per the germline V gene, CDR1 is SGHVS and CDR2 is FNYEAQ. The junction had 7 bases not matched to a gene; V was cut back by 4 bases and J by 5 bases. The CDR3 has 14 residues. In DNA, the CDR3 is TGTGCCAGCAGCTCAAGCACAGGGGTGGAGACCCAGTACTGC. This sequence encodes CASSSSTGVETQYC.

The chain combines TRBV11-2 with TRBJ2-7, with D possibly TRBD2 on 5 matching bases. CDR3 size: 15 residues. Trimming cost V 5 bases and J 3 bases, with 17 bases left between them. Per germline, CDR1 SGHAT and CDR2 FQNNGV. CDR3 protein: CASSLTSSSNYEQYF. The CDR3 nucleotides read TGTGCCAGCAGCCTCACTAGTTCCTCGAACTACGAGCAGTACTTC. The entire variable domain, with the rest obtained from reference TRBV11-2 and TRBJ2-7, is as follows: EAGVAQSPRYKIIEKRQSVAFWCNPISGHATLYWYQQILGQGPKLLIQFQNNGVVDDSQLPKDRFSAERLKGVDSTLKIQPAKLEDSAVYLCASSLTSSSNYEQYFGPGTRLTVT.

The rearrangement uses TRBV10-3 and TRBJ2-1; no firm D call. The length of the CDR3 is 13 residues. In germline, CDR1 is ENHRY, CDR2 SYGVKD. The V end lost 4 bases, the J end lost 9 bases, and 13 bases lay between the germline ends. CDR3 loop: CAISGNIDSEQFF. CDR3 nucleotides: TGTGCCATCAGTGGGAACATCGATAGTGAGCAGTTCTTC.